Listed below are T cell receptor beta chains from one sample, sequenced in a study of T cell responses to AZD1222 COVID-19 vaccine. Clones were sequenced by immunoSEQ multiplex PCR, and TCRdb holds only the in-frame ones, with some missing. The sample lists over 60,000 clones; around 90% were seen once. Sequenced here: peripheral blood, sampled on day 0 of AZD1222 vaccination. All receptors come from an adult in good health. Each CDR3 is given without its conserved first and last residue. The order of the fields is J gene, V gene, CDR3 protein.

TRBJ1-1,TRBV2,ASRQVEAF
TRBJ1-4,TRBV3-1/TRBV3-2,ASSHIRGKGEKLF
TRBJ1-6,TRBV6-5,ASSSLTWNSPLH
TRBJ2-5,TRBV25-1,ASSDGRVAGVETQY
TRBJ1-3,TRBV7-9,ASSRGTALSGNTIY
TRBJ1-5,TRBV15,ATSRAGQGWSQPQH
TRBJ1-5,TRBV30,AVSGGNNQPQH
TRBJ1-1,TRBV3-1/TRBV3-2,ASSQRARNTEAF
TRBJ2-1,TRBV11-3,ASSKGGNEQF
TRBJ2-1,TRBV20-1,SASVAGYNEQF
TRBJ1-2,TRBV7-8,ASSSTGGKGGYT
TRBJ2-5,TRBV9,ASSVPGGGETQY
TRBJ1-6,TRBV5-6,ASSGRSYNSPLH
TRBJ2-5,TRBV10-1,ASSPGWKETQY
TRBJ2-1,TRBV11-2,ASSFLRGVVAGEQF
TRBJ1-1,TRBV5-4,ASSRTGVINTEAF
TRBJ1-2,TRBV7-9,ASSLGQGLGYT
TRBJ2-3,TRBV29-1,SVRDRVTDTQY
TRBJ2-5,TRBV30,AWRAPHRGGETQY
TRBJ2-2,TRBV7-3,ASSLKQGAGELF
TRBJ1-5,TRBV24-1,ATSESSQPQH
TRBJ1-2,TRBV20-1,SASIGGGYT
TRBJ1-4,TRBV2,ASRTDSEEKLF
TRBJ1-1,TRBV6-6,ASSSTDKNTEAF
TRBJ1-1,TRBV18,ASSPGNTEAF
TRBJ2-3,TRBV20-1,SARRGDTQY
TRBJ1-4,TRBV5-1,ASTQLGQTNEKLF
TRBJ2-1,TRBV5-1,ASSFTLTPWGNEQF
TRBJ1-3,TRBV7-3,ASSLNRGIDGNTIY
TRBJ2-3,TRBV30,AWSSTDTQY
TRBJ1-2,TRBV19,ASQVTGTGNYGYT
TRBJ2-1,TRBV9,ASSVARGIKVEQF
TRBJ1-4,TRBV27,ASGPRGKGEKLF
TRBJ1-2,TRBV7-2,ASSPLGDYGYT
TRBJ1-2,TRBV6-5,ASNQLYGYT
TRBJ1-1,TRBV11-2,ASSPTGVTEAF